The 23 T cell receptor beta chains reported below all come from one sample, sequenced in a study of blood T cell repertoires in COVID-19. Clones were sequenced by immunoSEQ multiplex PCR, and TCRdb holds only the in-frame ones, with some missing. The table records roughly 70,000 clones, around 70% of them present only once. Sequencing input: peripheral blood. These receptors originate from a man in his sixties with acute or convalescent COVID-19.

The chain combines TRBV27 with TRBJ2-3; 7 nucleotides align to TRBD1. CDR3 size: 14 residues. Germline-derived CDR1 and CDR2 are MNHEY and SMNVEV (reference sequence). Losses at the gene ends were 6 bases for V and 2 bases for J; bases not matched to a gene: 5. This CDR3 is CASRGDRATDTQYF. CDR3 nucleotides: TGTGCCAGCAGGGGGGACAGAGCCACAGATACGCAGTATTTT.

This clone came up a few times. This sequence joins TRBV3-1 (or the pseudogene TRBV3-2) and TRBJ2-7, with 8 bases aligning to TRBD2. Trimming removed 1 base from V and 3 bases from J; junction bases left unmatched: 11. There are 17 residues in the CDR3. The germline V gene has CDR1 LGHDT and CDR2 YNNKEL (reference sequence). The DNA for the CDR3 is TGTGCCAGCAGCCAAGGGAAGACAGCGGGGGCCCTCTACGAGCAGTACGTC. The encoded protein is CASSQGKTAGALYEQYV.

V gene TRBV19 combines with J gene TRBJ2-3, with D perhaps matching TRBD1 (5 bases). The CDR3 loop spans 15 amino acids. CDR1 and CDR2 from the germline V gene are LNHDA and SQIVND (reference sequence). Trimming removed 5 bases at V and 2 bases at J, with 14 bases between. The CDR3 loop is CASSPQAGLTDTQYF. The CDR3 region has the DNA TGTGCCAGTAGTCCCCAGGCAGGGCTCACAGATACGCAGTATTTT.

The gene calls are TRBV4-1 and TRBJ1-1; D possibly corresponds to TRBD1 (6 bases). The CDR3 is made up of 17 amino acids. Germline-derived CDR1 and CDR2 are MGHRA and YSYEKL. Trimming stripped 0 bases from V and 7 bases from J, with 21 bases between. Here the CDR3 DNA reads TGCGCCAGCAGCCAAGAAGGGGGGGAACGAGGGCTGGGTGAAGCTTTCTTT. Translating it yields CASSQEGGERGLGEAFF.

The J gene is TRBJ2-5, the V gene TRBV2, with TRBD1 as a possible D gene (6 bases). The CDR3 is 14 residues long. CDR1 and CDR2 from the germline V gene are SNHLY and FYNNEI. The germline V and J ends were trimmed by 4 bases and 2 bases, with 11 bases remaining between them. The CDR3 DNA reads TGTGCCAGCAGTGGACAGGCTCAACAAGAGACCCAGTACTTC. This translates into CASSGQAQQETQYF.

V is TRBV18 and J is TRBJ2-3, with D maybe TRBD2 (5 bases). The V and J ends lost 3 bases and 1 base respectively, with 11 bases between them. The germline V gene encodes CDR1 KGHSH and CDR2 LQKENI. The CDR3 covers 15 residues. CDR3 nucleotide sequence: TGTGCCAGCTCACCCTTAGGGCGGGGCACAGATACGCAGTATTTT. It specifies CASSPLGRGTDTQYF.

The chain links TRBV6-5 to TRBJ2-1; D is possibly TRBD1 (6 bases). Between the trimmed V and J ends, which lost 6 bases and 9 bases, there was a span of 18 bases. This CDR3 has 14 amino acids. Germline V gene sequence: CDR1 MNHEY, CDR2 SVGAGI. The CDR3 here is CASSRTPEQGEQFF. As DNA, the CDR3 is TGTGCCAGCAGCCGCACCCCCGAACAGGGTGAGCAGTTCTTC.

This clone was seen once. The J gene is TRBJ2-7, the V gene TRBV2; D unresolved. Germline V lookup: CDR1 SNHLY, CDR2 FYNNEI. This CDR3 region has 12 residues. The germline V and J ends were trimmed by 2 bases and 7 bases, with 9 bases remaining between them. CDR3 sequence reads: CASSESGVEQYV. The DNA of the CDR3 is TGTGCCAGCAGTGAATCAGGCGTTGAGCAGTACGTC.

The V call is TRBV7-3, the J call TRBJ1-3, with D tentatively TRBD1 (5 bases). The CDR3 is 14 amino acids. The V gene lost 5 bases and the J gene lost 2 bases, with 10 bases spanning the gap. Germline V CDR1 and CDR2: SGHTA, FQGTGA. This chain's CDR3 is CASSEPRAGNTIYF. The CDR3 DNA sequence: TGTGCCAGCAGCGAACCCAGGGCTGGAAACACCATATATTTT.

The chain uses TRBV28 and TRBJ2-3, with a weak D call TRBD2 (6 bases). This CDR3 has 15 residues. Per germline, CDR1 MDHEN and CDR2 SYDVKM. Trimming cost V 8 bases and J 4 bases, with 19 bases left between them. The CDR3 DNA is TGTGCCAGCCCTCCCACAACCCCTAGCGCAGATACGCAGTATTTT. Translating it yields CASPPTTPSADTQYF.

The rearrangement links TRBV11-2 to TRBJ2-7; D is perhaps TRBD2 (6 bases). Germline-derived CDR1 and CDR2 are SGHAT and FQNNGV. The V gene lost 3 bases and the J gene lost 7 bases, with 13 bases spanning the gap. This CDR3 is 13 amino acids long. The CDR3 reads CASSFTGAGEQYV. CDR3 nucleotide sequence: TGTGCCAGCAGCTTTACGGGTGCGGGGGAGCAGTACGTC.

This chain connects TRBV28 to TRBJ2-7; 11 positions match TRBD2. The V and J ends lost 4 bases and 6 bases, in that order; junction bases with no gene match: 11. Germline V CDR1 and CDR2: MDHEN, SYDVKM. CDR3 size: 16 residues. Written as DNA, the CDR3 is TGTGCCAGCAGTTCTGATGAACTAGCGGGAGTGAGCGAGCAGTACTTC. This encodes CASSSDELAGVSEQYF. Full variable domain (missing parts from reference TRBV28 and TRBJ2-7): DVKVTQSSRYLVKRTGEKVFLECVQDMDHENMFWYRQDPGLGLRLIYFSYDVKMKEKGDIPEGYSVSREKKERFSLILESASTNQTSMYLCASSSDELAGVSEQYFGPGTRLTVT.

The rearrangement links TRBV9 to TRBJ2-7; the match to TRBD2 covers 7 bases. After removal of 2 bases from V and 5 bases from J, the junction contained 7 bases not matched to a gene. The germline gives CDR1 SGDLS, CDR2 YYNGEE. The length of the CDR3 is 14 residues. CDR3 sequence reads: CASSVSAGDNEQYF. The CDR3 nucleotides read TGTGCCAGCAGCGTTAGCGCGGGAGACAACGAGCAGTACTTC.

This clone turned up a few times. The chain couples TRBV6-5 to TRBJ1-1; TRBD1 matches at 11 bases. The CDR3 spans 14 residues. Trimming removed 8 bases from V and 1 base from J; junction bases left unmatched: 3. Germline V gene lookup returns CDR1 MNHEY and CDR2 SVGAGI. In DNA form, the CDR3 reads TGTGCCAGCTTGGACAGGGGGCGGAACACTGAAGCTTTCTTT. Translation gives CASLDRGRNTEAFF.

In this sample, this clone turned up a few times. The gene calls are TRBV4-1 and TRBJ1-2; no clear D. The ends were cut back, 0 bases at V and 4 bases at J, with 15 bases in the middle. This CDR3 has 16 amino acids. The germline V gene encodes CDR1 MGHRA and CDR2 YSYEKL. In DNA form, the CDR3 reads TGCGCCAGCAGCCAAGAAGGACCCACGGGGTCCTATGGCTACACCTTC. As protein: CASSQEGPTGSYGYTF.

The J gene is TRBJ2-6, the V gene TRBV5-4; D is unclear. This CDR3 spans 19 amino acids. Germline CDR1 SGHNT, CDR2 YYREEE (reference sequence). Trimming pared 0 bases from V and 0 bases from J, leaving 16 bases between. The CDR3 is CASSLGPSNPNSGANVLTF. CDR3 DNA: TGTGCCAGCAGCTTGGGGCCATCCAATCCCAACTCTGGGGCCAACGTCCTGACTTTC.

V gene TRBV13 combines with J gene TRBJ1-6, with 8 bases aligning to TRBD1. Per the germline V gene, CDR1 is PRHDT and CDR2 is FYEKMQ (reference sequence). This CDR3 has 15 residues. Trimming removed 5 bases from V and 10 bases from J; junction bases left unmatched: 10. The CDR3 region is CASSPGQGRSSPLHF. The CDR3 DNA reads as TGTGCCAGCAGCCCCGGACAGGGAAGGTCATCACCCCTCCACTTT.

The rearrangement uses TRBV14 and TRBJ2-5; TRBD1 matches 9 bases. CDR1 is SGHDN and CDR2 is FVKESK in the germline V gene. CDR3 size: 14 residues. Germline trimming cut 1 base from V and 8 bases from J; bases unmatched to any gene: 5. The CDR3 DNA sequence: TGTGCCAGCAGCCAAGCGACAGGGGGGGGTACCCAGTACTTC. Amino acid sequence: CASSQATGGGTQYF.

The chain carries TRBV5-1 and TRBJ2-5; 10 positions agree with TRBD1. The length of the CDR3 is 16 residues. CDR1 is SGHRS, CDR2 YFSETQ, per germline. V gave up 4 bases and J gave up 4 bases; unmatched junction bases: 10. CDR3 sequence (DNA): TGCGCCAGCAGCCCCAGGACAGGGGGAGTTTTAGAGACCCAGTACTTC. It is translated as CASSPRTGGVLETQYF.

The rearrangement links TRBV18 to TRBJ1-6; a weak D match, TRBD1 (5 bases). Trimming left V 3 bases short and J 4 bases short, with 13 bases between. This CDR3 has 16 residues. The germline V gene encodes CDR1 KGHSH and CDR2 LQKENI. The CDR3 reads CASSPEKGLYNSPLHF. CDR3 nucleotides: TGTGCCAGCTCACCCGAAAAGGGACTGTATAATTCACCCCTCCACTTT.

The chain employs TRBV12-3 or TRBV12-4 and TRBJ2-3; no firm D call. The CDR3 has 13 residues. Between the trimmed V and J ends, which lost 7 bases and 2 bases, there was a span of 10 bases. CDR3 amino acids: CASTPFLTDTQYF. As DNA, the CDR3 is TGTGCCAGCACCCCCTTTCTCACAGATACGCAGTATTTT.

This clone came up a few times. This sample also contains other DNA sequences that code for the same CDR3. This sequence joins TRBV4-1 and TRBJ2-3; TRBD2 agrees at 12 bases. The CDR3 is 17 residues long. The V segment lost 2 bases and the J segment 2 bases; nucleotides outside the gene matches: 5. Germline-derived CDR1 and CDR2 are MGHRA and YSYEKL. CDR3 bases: TGCGCCAGCAGCCAATCTCCTAGCGGGGGGGACACAGATACGCAGTATTTT. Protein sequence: CASSQSPSGGDTDTQYF.

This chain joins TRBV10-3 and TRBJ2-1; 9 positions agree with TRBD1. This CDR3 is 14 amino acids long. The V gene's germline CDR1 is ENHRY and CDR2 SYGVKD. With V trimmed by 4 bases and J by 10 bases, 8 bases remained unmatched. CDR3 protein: CAISGGTGFREQFF. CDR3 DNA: TGTGCCATCAGTGGGGGGACAGGGTTCCGCGAGCAGTTCTTC.